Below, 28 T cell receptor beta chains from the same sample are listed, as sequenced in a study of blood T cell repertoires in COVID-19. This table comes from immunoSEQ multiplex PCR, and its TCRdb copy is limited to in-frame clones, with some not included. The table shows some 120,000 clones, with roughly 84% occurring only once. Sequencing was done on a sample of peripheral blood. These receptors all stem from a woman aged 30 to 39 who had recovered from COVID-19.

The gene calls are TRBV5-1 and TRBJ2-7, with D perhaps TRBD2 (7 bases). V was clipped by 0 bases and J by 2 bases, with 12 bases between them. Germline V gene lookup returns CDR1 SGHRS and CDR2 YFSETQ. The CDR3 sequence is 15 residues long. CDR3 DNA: TGCGCCAGCAGCTTGGAAGGCGGGGGCACCTACGAGCAGTACTTC. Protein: CASSLEGGGTYEQYF.

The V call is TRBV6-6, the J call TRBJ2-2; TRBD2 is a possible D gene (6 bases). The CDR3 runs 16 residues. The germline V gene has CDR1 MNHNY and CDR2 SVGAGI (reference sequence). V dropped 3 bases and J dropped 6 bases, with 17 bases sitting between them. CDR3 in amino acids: CASSYVGGKGPGELFF. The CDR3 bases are TGTGCCAGCAGTTATGTTGGCGGGAAAGGGCCCGGGGAGCTGTTTTTT.

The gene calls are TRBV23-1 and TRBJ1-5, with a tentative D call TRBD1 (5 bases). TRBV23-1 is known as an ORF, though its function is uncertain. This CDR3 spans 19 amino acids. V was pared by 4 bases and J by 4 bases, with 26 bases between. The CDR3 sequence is CASSLAVRGGGRANQPQHF. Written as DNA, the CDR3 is TGCGCCAGCAGTCTCGCGGTCCGCGGCGGGGGAAGGGCGAATCAGCCCCAGCATTTT.

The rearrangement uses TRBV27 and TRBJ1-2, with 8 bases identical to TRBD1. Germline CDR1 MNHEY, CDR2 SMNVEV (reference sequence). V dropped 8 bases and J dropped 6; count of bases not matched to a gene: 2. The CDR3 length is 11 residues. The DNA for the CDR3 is TGTGCCAGCTCACAGGGGGATGGCTACACCTTC. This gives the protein CASSQGDGYTF.

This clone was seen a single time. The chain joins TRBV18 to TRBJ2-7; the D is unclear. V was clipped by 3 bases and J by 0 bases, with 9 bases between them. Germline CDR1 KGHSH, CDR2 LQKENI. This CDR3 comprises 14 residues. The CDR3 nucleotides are TGTGCCAGCTCACCCGACCAGGACTCCTACGAGCAGTACTTC. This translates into CASSPDQDSYEQYF.

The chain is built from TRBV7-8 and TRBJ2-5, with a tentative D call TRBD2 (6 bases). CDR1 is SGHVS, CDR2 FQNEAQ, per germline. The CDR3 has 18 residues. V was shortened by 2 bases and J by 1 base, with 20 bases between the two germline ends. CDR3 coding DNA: TGTGCCAGCAGCTTATCGGGCGGAGGGTCCTGGGGCCAAGAGACCCAGTACTTC. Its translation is CASSLSGGGSWGQETQYF. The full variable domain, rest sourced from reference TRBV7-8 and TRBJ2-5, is GAGVSQSPRYKVAKRGQDVALRCDPISGHVSLFWYQQALGQGPEFLTYFQNEAQLDKSGLPSDRFFAERPEGSVSTLKIQRTQQEDSAVYLCASSLSGGGSWGQETQYFGPGTRLLVL.

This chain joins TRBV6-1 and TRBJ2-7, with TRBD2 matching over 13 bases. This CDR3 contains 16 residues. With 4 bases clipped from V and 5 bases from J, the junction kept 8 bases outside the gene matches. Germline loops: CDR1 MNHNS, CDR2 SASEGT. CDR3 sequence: CASSGWTSGGVDEQYF. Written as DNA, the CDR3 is TGTGCCAGCAGTGGTTGGACTAGCGGGGGTGTCGACGAGCAGTACTTC.

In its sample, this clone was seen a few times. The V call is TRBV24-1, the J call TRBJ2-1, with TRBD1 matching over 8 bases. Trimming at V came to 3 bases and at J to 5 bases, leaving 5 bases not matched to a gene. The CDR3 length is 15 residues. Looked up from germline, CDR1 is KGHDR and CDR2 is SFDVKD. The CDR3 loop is CATSDPGQVDNEQFF. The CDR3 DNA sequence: TGTGCCACCAGTGATCCGGGACAGGTAGACAATGAGCAGTTCTTC.

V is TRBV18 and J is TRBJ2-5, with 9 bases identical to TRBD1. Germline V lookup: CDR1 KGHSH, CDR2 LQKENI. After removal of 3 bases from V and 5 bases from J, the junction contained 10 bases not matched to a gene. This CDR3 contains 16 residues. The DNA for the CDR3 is TGTGCCAGCTCACCGCCCTCCGGGACAGGGAGGGAGACCCAGTACTTC. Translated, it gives CASSPPSGTGRETQYF.

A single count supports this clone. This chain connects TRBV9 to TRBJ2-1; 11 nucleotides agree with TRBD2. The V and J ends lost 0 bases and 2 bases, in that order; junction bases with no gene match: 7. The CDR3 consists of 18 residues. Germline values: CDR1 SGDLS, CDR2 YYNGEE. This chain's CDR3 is CASSVDGLAGGTYNEQFF. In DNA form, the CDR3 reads TGTGCCAGCAGCGTAGATGGGCTAGCGGGAGGAACCTACAATGAGCAGTTCTTC.

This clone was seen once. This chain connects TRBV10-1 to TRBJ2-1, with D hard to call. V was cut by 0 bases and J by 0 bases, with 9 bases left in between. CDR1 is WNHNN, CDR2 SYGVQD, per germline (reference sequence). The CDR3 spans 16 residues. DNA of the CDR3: TGCGCCAGCAGTGAGTCGCCGCGTAGCTCCTACAATGAGCAGTTCTTC. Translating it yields CASSESPRSSYNEQFF.

The CDR3, as DNA: TGCAGCGTTGCACAGGGGAACACTGAAGCTTTCTTT. Amino acid sequence: CSVAQGNTEAFF. V and J are TRBV29-1 and TRBJ1-1, with D possibly TRBD1 on 6 matching bases. Trimming pared 4 bases from V and 1 base from J, leaving 7 bases between. Germline CDR1 reads SQVTM; CDR2 reads ANQGSEA. The CDR3 spans 12 residues.

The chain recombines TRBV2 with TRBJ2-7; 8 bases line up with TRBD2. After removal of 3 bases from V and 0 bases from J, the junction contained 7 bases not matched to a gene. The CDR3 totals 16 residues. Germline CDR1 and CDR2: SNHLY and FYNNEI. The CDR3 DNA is TGTGCCAGCAGTGACAGGACTAGCAGTTTCTCCTACGAGCAGTACTTC. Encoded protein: CASSDRTSSFSYEQYF.

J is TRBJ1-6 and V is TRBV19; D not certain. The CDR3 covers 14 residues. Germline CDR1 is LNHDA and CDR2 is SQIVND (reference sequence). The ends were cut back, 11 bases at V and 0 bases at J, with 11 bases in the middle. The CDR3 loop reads CAVGRSSYNSPLHF. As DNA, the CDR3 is TGTGCCGTCGGCCGGAGCTCCTATAATTCACCCCTCCACTTT.

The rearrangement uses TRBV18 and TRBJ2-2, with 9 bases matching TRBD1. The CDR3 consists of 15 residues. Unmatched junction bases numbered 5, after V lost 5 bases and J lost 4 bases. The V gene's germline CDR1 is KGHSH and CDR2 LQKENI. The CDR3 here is CASSSDRGGTGELFF. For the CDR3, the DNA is TGTGCCAGCTCATCGGACAGGGGCGGCACCGGGGAGCTGTTTTTT.

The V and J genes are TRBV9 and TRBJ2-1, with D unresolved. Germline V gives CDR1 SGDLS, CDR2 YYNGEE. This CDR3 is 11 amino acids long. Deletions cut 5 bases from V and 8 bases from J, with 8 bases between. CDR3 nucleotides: TGTGCCAGCAGTTCAGGTTATGAGCAGTTCTTC. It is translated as CASSSGYEQFF.

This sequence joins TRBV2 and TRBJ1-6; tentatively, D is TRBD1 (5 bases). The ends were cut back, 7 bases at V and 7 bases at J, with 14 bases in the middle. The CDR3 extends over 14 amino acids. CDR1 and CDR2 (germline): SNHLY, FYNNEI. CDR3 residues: CASTPGGVNSPLHF. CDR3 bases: TGTGCCAGCACCCCGGGGGGAGTAAATTCACCCCTCCACTTT.

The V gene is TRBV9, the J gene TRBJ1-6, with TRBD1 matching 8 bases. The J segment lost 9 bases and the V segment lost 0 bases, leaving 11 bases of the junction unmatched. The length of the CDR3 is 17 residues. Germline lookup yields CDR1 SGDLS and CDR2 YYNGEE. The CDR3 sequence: CASSVGFGQGVSSPLHF. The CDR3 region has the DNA TGTGCCAGCAGCGTAGGATTCGGACAGGGAGTGAGTTCACCCCTCCACTTT. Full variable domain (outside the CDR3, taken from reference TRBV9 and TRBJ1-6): DSGVTQTPKHLITATGQRVTLRCSPRSGDLSVYWYQQSLDQGLQFLIQYYNGEERAKGNILERFSAQQFPDLHSELNLSSLELGDSALYFCASSVGFGQGVSSPLHFGNGTRLTVT.

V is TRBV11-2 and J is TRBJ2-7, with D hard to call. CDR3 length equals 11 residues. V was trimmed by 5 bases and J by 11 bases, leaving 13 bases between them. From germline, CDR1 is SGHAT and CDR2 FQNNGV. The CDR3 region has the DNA TGTGCCAGCAGCGCAAAAGTGGGCGAGTACTTC. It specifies CASSAKVGEYF.

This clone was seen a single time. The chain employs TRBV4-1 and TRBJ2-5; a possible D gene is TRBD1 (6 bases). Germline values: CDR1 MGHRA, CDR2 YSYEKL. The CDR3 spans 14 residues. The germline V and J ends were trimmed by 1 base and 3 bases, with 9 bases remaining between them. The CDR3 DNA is TGCGCCAGCAGCCAAGGGCAGGGGAAAGAGACCCAGTACTTC. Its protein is CASSQGQGKETQYF.

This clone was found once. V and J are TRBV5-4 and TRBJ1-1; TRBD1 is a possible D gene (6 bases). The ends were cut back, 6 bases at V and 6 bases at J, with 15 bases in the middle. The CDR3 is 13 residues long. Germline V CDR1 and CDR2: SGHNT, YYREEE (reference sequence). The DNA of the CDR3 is TGTGCCAGCAACATCGCAGGGGCTCCTGAAGCTTTCTTT. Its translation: CASNIAGAPEAFF.

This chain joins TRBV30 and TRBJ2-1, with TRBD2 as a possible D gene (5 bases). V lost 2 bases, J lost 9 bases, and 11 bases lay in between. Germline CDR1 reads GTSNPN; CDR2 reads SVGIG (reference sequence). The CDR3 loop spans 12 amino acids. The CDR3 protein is CAWSSTRREQFF. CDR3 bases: TGTGCCTGGAGTTCTACTAGACGTGAGCAGTTCTTC.

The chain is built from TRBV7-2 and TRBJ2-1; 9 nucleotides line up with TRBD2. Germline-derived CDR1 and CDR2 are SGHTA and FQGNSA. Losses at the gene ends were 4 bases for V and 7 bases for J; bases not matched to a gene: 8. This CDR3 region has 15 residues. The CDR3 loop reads CASSSLAGIVNEQFF. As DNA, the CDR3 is TGTGCCAGCAGCTCCCTAGCGGGGATCGTGAATGAGCAGTTCTTC. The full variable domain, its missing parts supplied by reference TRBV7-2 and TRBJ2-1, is GAGVSQSPSNKVTEKGKDVELRCDPISGHTALYWYRQSLGQGLEFLIYFQGNSAPDKSGLPSDRFSAERTGGSVSTLTIQRTQQEDSAVYLCASSSLAGIVNEQFFGPGTRLTVL.

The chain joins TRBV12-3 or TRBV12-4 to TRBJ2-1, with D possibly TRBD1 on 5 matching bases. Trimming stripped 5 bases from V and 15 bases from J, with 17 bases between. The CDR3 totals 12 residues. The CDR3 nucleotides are TGTGCCAGCAGTCCTATACAGGTCCCGGGGTTCTTC. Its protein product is CASSPIQVPGFF.

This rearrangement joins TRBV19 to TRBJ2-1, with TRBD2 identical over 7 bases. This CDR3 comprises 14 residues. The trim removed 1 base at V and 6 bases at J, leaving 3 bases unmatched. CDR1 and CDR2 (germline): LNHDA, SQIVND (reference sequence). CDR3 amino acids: CASSIASGINEQFF. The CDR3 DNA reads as TGTGCCAGTAGTATAGCTAGCGGTATCAATGAGCAGTTCTTC. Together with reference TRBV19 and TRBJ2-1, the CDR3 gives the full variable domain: DGGITQSPKYLFRKEGQNVTLSCEQNLNHDAMYWYRQDPGQGLRLIYYSQIVNDFQKGDIAEGYSVSREKKESFPLTVTSAQKNPTAFYLCASSIASGINEQFFGPGTRLTVL.

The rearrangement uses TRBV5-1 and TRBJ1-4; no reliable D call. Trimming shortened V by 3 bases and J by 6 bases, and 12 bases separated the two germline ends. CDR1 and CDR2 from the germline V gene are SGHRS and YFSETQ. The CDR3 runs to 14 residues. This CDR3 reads CASSSALGDEKLFF. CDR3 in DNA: TGCGCCAGCAGCTCAGCCCTCGGGGATGAAAAACTGTTTTTT. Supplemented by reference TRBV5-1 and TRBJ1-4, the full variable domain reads KAGVTQTPRYLIKTRGQQVTLSCSPISGHRSVSWYQQTPGQGLQFLFEYFSETQRNKGNFPGRFSGRQFSNSRSEMNVSTLELGDSALYLCASSSALGDEKLFFGSGTQLSVL.

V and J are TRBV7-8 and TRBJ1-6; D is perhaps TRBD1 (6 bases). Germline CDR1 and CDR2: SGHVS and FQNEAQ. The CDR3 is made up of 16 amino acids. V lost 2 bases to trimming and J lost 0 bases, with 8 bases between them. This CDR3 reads CASSLQGSSYNSPLHF. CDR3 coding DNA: TGTGCCAGCAGCTTACAGGGGAGCTCCTATAATTCACCCCTCCACTTT.

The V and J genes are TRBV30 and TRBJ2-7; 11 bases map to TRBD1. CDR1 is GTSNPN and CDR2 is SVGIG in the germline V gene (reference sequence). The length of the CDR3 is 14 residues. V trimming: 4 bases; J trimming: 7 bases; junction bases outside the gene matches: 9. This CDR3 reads CAWNGQGARGEQYF. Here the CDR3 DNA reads TGTGCCTGGAACGGACAGGGGGCACGGGGAGAGCAGTACTTC. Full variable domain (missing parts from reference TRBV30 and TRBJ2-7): SQTIHQWPATLVQPVGSPLSLECTVEGTSNPNLYWYRQAAGRGLQLLFYSVGIGQISSEVPQNLSASRPQDRQFILSSKKLLLSDSGFYLCAWNGQGARGEQYFGPGTRLTVT.